These T cell receptor beta chains were read from a single sample in a study of cytomegalovirus exposure and HLA in healthy donors. TCRdb keeps only in-frame clones here, not all; method: immunoSEQ multiplex PCR. The sample carries about 140,000 clones, about 80% recorded once. Sequencing was done on a sample of PBMCs. These receptors were taken from a man aged 25 to 40 in good health and CMV-seronegative. Both conserved end residues are part of each CDR3. The order of the fields is clone size, V gene, J gene, D gene, CDR3 protein, CDR3 DNA. The D gene is left open where the match is weak. Size values are once, few and many counts, or a class for expanded clones, and some rows have none.

>.|TRBV27|TRBJ2-7|TRBD2
CASSDSGRGTYEQYF
TGTGCCAGCAGTGACTCGGGGCGGGGGACCTACGAGCAGTACTTC
>.|TRBV5-1|TRBJ2-7|TRBD1
CTSSSTGTGSSYEQYF
TGCACCAGCAGCTCTACCGGGACAGGGAGCTCCTACGAGCAGTACTTC
>.|TRBV4-1|TRBJ2-3|TRBD2
CASSQGTSGDTQYF
TGCGCCAGCAGCCAGGGGACTAGCGGAGATACGCAGTATTTT
>.|TRBV6-1|TRBJ1-5|TRBD1
CASSAGTGRPPQHF
TGTGCCAGCAGTGCCGGGACAGGGCGGCCGCCCCAGCATTTT
>.|TRBV19|TRBJ1-2|TRBD1
CASRDRAFSKGYGYTF
TGTGCCAGTAGAGACAGGGCCTTTTCTAAGGGCTATGGCTACACCTTC
>.|TRBV6-5|TRBJ1-3|.
CASSPQGPSGNTIYF
TGTGCCAGCAGCCCACAGGGACCCTCTGGAAACACCATATATTTT
>.|TRBV2|TRBJ2-7|TRBD2
CASTALAVEGEQYF
TGTGCCAGCACGGCACTAGCGGTCGAAGGGGAGCAGTACTTC
>.|TRBV28|TRBJ1-4|TRBD1
CASSRRQGREKLFF
TGTGCCAGCAGTCGCCGACAGGGTCGGGAAAAACTGTTTTTT
>once|TRBV15|TRBJ2-3|.
CATSRDLGTYTDTQYF
TGTGCCACCAGCAGAGATTTAGGGACATACACAGATACGCAGTATTTT
>.|TRBV28|TRBJ2-7|.
CASSKRQGAYEQYF
TGTGCCAGCAGTAAAAGACAAGGGGCCTACGAGCAGTACTTC
>.|TRBV5-8|TRBJ2-7|.
CASSLEVGSYEQYF
TGTGCCAGCAGCTTGGAAGTCGGCTCCTACGAGCAGTACTTC
>.|TRBV2|TRBJ2-5|TRBD2
CASSVAGGSGGTQYF
TGTGCCAGCAGTGTCGCGGGGGGGTCCGGAGGGACCCAGTACTTC
>.|TRBV27|TRBJ2-7|.
CASSLSSGRTGEQYF
TGTGCCAGCAGTTTATCGTCAGGGCGGACGGGCGAGCAGTACTTC
>.|TRBV7-9|TRBJ2-2|.
CASSLGSGGQGHTGELFF
TGTGCCAGCAGCTTAGGAAGCGGGGGACAGGGCCACACCGGGGAGCTGTTTTTT
>.|TRBV27|TRBJ2-6|.
CASNPGQLSGANVLTF
TGTGCCAGCAATCCGGGACAACTCTCTGGGGCCAACGTCCTGACTTTC
>.|TRBV6-5|TRBJ1-3|TRBD1
CASSYGQGSGNTIYF
TGTGCCAGCAGTTACGGACAGGGTTCTGGAAACACCATATATTTT
>.|TRBV27|TRBJ1-2|TRBD1
CASSLGPTGLPYGYTF
TGTGCCAGCAGTTTAGGTCCGACAGGGCTACCCTATGGCTACACCTTC
>.|TRBV6-5|TRBJ1-1|.
CASTSTQNPEAFF
TGTGCCAGCACCTCAACCCAGAACCCTGAAGCTTTCTTT
>.|TRBV5-1|TRBJ2-1|TRBD2
CASSQTSGGVNEQFF
TGCGCCAGCAGCCAAACTAGCGGGGGGGTTAATGAGCAGTTCTTC
>few|TRBV28|TRBJ2-7|.
CASSGQPYYEQYF
TGTGCCAGCAGTGGGCAGCCTTATTACGAGCAGTACTTC
>.|TRBV28|TRBJ1-3|TRBD1
CASRETGDGNTIYF
TGTGCCAGCAGGGAGACAGGGGACGGAAACACCATATATTTT
>.|TRBV28|TRBJ1-1|.
CASSPPRGMNTEAFF
TGTGCCAGCAGTCCCCCCCGGGGGATGAACACTGAAGCTTTCTTT
>.|TRBV29-1|TRBJ1-2|TRBD1
CSVFTGGNGYTF
TGCAGCGTTTTTACAGGGGGTAATGGCTACACCTTC
>.|TRBV2|TRBJ2-5|TRBD2
CASRDRAGQETQYF
TGTGCCAGCAGAGACCGAGCGGGGCAAGAGACCCAGTACTTC
>.|TRBV9|TRBJ2-3|.
CASSVATHTQYF
TGTGCCAGCAGCGTAGCTACCCATACGCAGTATTTT
>.|TRBV7-7|TRBJ2-6|.
CASSPQGFGANVLTF
TGTGCCAGCAGCCCCCAGGGGTTTGGGGCCAACGTCCTGACTTTC
>.|TRBV5-1|TRBJ2-5|TRBD2
CASRNSGGWRETQYF
TGCGCCAGCCGGAATAGCGGGGGGTGGCGAGAGACCCAGTACTTC